This record looks at one T cell receptor (beta chain) sequence and its context. No antigen is known for it. The record originates from a study of long-term antiretroviral therapy in people with HIV. Germline V lookup: CDR1 SNHLY, CDR2 FYNNEI. Trimming took 3 bases from V and 2 from J, leaving 10 bases between them. The CDR3 loop spans 14 amino acids. An immunoSEQ assay, version v3.0, was performed at survey level. The repertoire was sequenced with immunoSEQ multiplex PCR; TCRdb's copy has only in-frame clones and lacks some. The data contain tens of thousands of clones, 85% to 90% of them singletons. Study-wide results and caveats: ART was followed by higher diversity that remained below transplant donor controls. Every time point showed a repertoire led by clones expanded before ART. Collection spanned 2004 to 2017; ART regimens may be less effective than current ones.

This clonotype was obtained from a young woman with HIV. Specimen: unsorted PBMCs, collected 0.5 years after starting antiretroviral therapy. The chain uses TRBV2 and TRBJ2-5, with D possibly TRBD1 on 5 matching bases. CDR3: CASSDLTAQETQYF. Written as DNA, the CDR3 is TGTGCCAGCAGTGACTTGACAGCACAAGAGACCCAGTACTTC.